This T cell receptor beta chain is drawn from a study of T-cell reconstitution after alpha-beta-depleted transplantation in children. TCRbeta library construction was performed incorporating unique molecular identifiers. MiXCR, run by TCRdb on the PCR reads, gives a single entry per CDR3 protein. The sample lists about 270,000 distinct CDR3 sequences, approximately 9.8% occurring once. CDR1 KGHDR and CDR2 SFDVKD come from the germline V gene. V lost 4 bases to trimming and J lost 5 bases, with 13 bases between them. The CDR3 runs 14 residues. The sequence was collected from a human donor who donated a stem cell graft to a child with SCID. The material was PBMCs from the stem cell graft donor, obtained from the stem cell graft. The genes are TRBV24-1 and TRBJ1-1; D remains unclear. DNA of the CDR3: TGTGCCACCAGTGAAGAGAGGGCGCTAACTGAAGCTTTCTTT. Encoded protein: CATSEERALTEAFF.